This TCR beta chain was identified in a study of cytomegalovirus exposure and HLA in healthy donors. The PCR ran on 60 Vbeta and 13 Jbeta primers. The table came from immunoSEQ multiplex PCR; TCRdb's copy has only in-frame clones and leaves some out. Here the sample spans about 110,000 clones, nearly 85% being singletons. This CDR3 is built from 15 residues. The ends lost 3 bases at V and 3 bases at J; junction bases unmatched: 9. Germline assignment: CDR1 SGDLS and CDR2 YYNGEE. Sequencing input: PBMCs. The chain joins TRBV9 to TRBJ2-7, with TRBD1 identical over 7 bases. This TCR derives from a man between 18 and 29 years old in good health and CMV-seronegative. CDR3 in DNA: TGTGCCAGCAGCGCAGGACAGGCTTCAGTCTACGAGCAGTACTTC. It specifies CASSAGQASVYEQYF.